This TCR beta chain was profiled in a study of response to subunit inactivated influenza vaccine. Regarding the study as a whole: There was a suggestion from the authors that each seasonal influenza vaccination recruits few new T cells.

For this clonotype: The antigen remains unidentified.

The V and J ends lost 0 bases and 2 bases, in that order; junction bases with no gene match: 5. The CDR3 extends over 17 amino acids. Germline V lookup: CDR1 SEHNR, CDR2 FQNEAQ (reference sequence). One entry per CDR3 protein, called by TCRdb with MiXCR from the RT-PCR reads. This sample has approximately 500,000 distinct CDR3 sequences, with 12% to 15% found just once. This chain uses TRBV7-9 with TRBJ2-3; 10 bases align to TRBD2. The specimen was PBMCs from blood, collected 12 days after vaccination. The source is a man aged 50 to 59 who received an inactivated influenza vaccine. The CDR3 is CASSLASSGGVTDTQYF. The CDR3, as DNA: TGTGCCAGCAGCTTAGCCTCTAGCGGGGGTGTCACAGATACGCAGTATTTT.